This T cell receptor beta chain derives from a study of a mutant IDH1 vaccine in newly diagnosed glioma. Overall study results and limits: Detectable vaccine-induced immune responses arose in more than 85% of patients.

The V gene lost 1 base and the J gene lost 1 base, with 14 bases spanning the gap. The CDR3 runs 17 residues. The germline V gene encodes CDR1 LNHNV and CDR2 YYDKDF (reference sequence). Documented time point: week 11, during vaccination. Every single dose of the vaccine, 300 ug of mutant IDH1 20-mer peptide, came with topical imiquimod. As to this clone: The antigen is undetermined. The same CDR3 also results from other DNA sequences found in this sample.

Using immunoSEQ multiplex PCR, the repertoire was profiled, and TCRdb retains in-frame clones only, with some absent. The table includes fewer than 150,000 clones, around 90% detected once. The TCR sequence derives from a woman in her forties or fifties with glioma. V gene TRBV15 combines with J gene TRBJ2-1, with D possibly TRBD2 on 5 matching bases. This material consisted of PBMCs, taken from a glioma patient whose treatment included an IDH1 peptide vaccine. The CDR3 DNA follows: TGTGCCACCAGCAGAGGAATTAAAGCGGAGTCCTACAATGAGCAGTTCTTC. This translates into CATSRGIKAESYNEQFF.